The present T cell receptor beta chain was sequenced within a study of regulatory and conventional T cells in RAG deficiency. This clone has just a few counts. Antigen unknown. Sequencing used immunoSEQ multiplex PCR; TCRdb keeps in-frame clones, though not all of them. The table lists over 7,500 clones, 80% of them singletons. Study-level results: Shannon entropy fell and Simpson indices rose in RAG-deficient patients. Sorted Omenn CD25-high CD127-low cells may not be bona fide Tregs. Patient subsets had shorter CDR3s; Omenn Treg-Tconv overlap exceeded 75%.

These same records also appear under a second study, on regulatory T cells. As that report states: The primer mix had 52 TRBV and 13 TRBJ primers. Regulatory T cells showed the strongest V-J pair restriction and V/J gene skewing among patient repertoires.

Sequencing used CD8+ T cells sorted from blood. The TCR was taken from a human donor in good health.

CDR3 protein: CASRTGGSSTDTQYF. CDR3 bases: TGTGCCAGCAGGACCGGAGGATCTAGCACAGATACGCAGTATTTT. V gene TRBV11-3 combines with J gene TRBJ2-3; possible D gene TRBD2, 5 bases. Trimming shortened V by 6 bases and J by 0 bases, and 13 bases separated the two germline ends. Germline V gives CDR1 SGHNT, CDR2 YENEEA. The CDR3 runs 15 residues.